This TCR beta chain stems from a study of T cell changes during pregnancy in multiple sclerosis. The V and J ends lost 5 bases and 7 bases, in that order; junction bases with no gene match: 1. Germline V gene sequence: CDR1 MNHEY, CDR2 SVGAGI. This CDR3 contains 13 residues. Produced via immunoSEQ multiplex PCR; TCRdb's table is partial and in-frame only. The table shows around 68,000 clones, with around nine tenths occurring only once. The specimen was CD4+ T cells from peripheral blood mononuclear cells, collected before pregnancy. This sequence joins TRBV6-5 and TRBJ1-6; 8 bases fit TRBD1. This sequence originates from a female donor with multiple sclerosis, enrolled in a pregnancy study. This CDR3 reads CASSGTGNSPLHF. CDR3 nucleotides: TGTGCCAGCAGTGGGACAGGAAATTCACCCCTCCACTTT.